Sequencing of this T cell receptor beta chain was carried out in a study of blood T cell repertoires in COVID-19. Recruits, aged about 18 to 89 years, lived in under 25 US areas. This clone was recorded once. The CDR3 spans 12 residues. V lost 2 bases and J lost 7, with 6 bases in between. Looked up from germline, CDR1 is SGHTA and CDR2 is FQGNSA. In the study's own analysis: Nucleated cell number was recorded as an estimate derived from reference gene primer amplification. TCRdb keeps only in-frame clones here, not all; method: immunoSEQ multiplex PCR. The V and J calls and clone size are taken from that table; D and trimming were inferred from the DNA. The repertoire consists of 150,000 or so clones, with about 85% occurring once and the leading ten covering roughly 7.3%.

Sequenced: PBMCs or T cells enriched from blood (not recorded which). This receptor was taken from a woman aged 45-65 years who had recovered from COVID-19. The chain links TRBV7-2 to TRBJ2-1; D is undetermined. This chain's CDR3 is CASSLTWNEQFF. DNA for the CDR3: TGTGCCAGCAGCTTAACTTGGAATGAGCAGTTCTTC.